These 20 T cell receptor beta chains originate from one sample sequenced in a study of blood T cells in healthy people across ages. With a J-beta primer mix and a sample-barcoded 5' primer, a second PCR ran about 7 to 11 cycles. Each CDR3 protein gets one entry after TCRdb re-called the 5' RACE reads with MiXCR. The profile covers about 760,000 distinct CDR3 sequences, with roughly 56% appearing a single time and roughly 25% taken by the ten largest. The material sequenced was blood. All receptors derive from a man aged 40-49 years in good health.

The chain employs TRBV20-1 and TRBJ2-1; the D is unclear. The CDR3 totals 12 residues. Per germline, CDR1 DFQATT and CDR2 SNEGSKA (reference sequence). The V end was cut by 6 bases, the J end by 4 bases, with 10 bases between. The chain's CDR3 is CSATFGYNEQFF. CDR3 coding DNA: TGCAGTGCCACATTCGGGTACAATGAGCAGTTCTTC.

This chain's CDR3 is CASSPQVGRLGETQYF. For the CDR3, the DNA is TGTGCCAGCTCACCACAAGTAGGGCGCCTAGGAGAGACCCAGTACTTC. The chain joins TRBV18 to TRBJ2-7, with D uncertain. Judging by the DNA end, TRBJ2-5 fits better; the J call may be wrong. The CDR3 is 16 residues long. Per the germline V gene, CDR1 is KGHSH and CDR2 is LQKENI.

This clonotype was counted only a few times. The genes are TRBV24-1 and TRBJ2-1; D is unresolved. Trimming pared 3 bases from V and 5 bases from J, leaving 7 bases between. In germline, CDR1 is KGHDR, CDR2 SFDVKD. The CDR3 covers 13 residues. The CDR3 bases are TGTGCCACCAGTGATGGCCTGAACAATGAGCAGTTCTTC. Its protein product is CATSDGLNNEQFF.

The chain is built from TRBV7-6 and TRBJ2-3, with 11 nucleotides matching TRBD2. With V trimmed by 5 bases and J by 3 bases, 4 bases remained unmatched. Germline V gene data show CDR1 as SGHVS and CDR2 as FNYEAQ. The CDR3 consists of 15 residues. DNA of the CDR3: TGTGCCAGCAGCCATAGCGGGGGGGCGACAGATACGCAGTATTTT. This translates into CASSHSGGATDTQYF.

V is TRBV28 and J is TRBJ2-7; no clear D gene. Germline V gene lookup returns CDR1 MDHEN and CDR2 SYDVKM. V shed 2 bases and J shed 4 bases, with 9 bases lying between them. The CDR3 consists of 13 residues. The CDR3 loop reads CASSLSQNYEQYF. Here the CDR3 DNA reads TGTGCCAGCAGTTTAAGCCAGAATTACGAGCAGTACTTC.

V is TRBV4-3 and J is TRBJ2-5; possible D gene TRBD2, 6 bases. CDR3 size: 16 residues. The V and J ends lost 0 bases and 2 bases respectively, with 13 bases between them. Germline assignment: CDR1 LGHNA and CDR2 YSLEER. The CDR3 nucleotides read TGCGCCAGCAGCCAAGACCGGGACGGAGGGCAAGAGACCCAGTACTTC. It is translated as CASSQDRDGGQETQYF.

This chain joins TRBV28 and TRBJ2-5; the match to TRBD2 covers 7 bases. Germline CDR1 and CDR2: MDHEN and SYDVKM. The CDR3 is made up of 14 amino acids. V shed 5 bases and J 6 bases; nucleotides not matched to a gene: 9. CDR3 residues: CASSLPLAEQTQYF. CDR3 bases: TGTGCCAGCAGTCTTCCTCTAGCGGAACAGACCCAGTACTTC.

The genes are TRBV28 and TRBJ2-4; 9 bases map to TRBD2. Germline CDR1 MDHEN, CDR2 SYDVKM. The length of the CDR3 is 14 residues. The junction had 5 bases not matched to a gene; V was cut back by 5 bases and J by 6 bases. The CDR3 is CASSVRREGNIQYF. The CDR3, as DNA: TGTGCCAGCAGTGTGAGGCGGGAGGGAAACATTCAGTACTTC. Full variable domain (missing parts from reference TRBV28 and TRBJ2-4): DVKVTQSSRYLVKRTGEKVFLECVQDMDHENMFWYRQDPGLGLRLIYFSYDVKMKEKGDIPEGYSVSREKKERFSLILESASTNQTSMYLCASSVRREGNIQYFGAGTRLSVL.

The genes are TRBV5-5 and TRBJ1-1; 8 nucleotides align to TRBD1. Germline assignment: CDR1 SGHKS and CDR2 YYEKEE (reference sequence). The CDR3 is made up of 18 amino acids. Losses at the gene ends were 1 base for V and 3 bases for J; bases not matched to a gene: 14. The CDR3 DNA sequence: TGTGCCAGCAGCTTGCTTGTCAGGGGGCTAATTAGTGACACTGAAGCTTTCTTT. Protein: CASSLLVRGLISDTEAFF.

The chain combines TRBV7-2 with TRBJ2-7; weak D call: TRBD2 (5 bases). The CDR3 runs to 19 residues. Germline loops: CDR1 SGHTA, CDR2 FQGNSA. The V and J ends lost 5 bases and 0 bases respectively, with 26 bases between them. The CDR3 sequence is CASSARSGRRLSSSYEQYF. CDR3 in DNA: TGTGCCAGCAGCGCCCGATCGGGCAGGAGGCTAAGTAGCTCCTACGAGCAGTACTTC.

The chain links TRBV7-3 to TRBJ1-1; D is possibly TRBD1 (6 bases). CDR1 is SGHTA, CDR2 FQGTGA, per germline. This CDR3 contains 14 residues. The V and J ends lost 1 base and 4 bases respectively, with 10 bases between them. CDR3 region: CASSLKGGGTEAFF. DNA for the CDR3: TGTGCCAGCAGCTTAAAGGGGGGGGGCACTGAAGCTTTCTTT.

This clonotype was counted between two and nine times. The genes are TRBV5-5 and TRBJ2-7; TRBD1 matches 8 bases. Per the germline V gene, CDR1 is SGHKS and CDR2 is YYEKEE (reference sequence). Trimming cost V 0 bases and J 5 bases; bases outside gene matches: 4. This CDR3 region has 14 residues. The CDR3 nucleotides are TGTGCCAGCAGCTTGGCGGGACAGGTCAACGAGCAGTACTTC. Residues: CASSLAGQVNEQYF.

This clonotype was counted a few times. This sequence joins TRBV6-2 or TRBV6-3 and TRBJ2-7, with 7 bases matching TRBD1. The J call is in doubt because the DNA end fits TRBJ2-5 better. This CDR3 comprises 15 residues. The germline gives CDR1 MNHEY, CDR2 SVGEGT. The CDR3 loop is CASSPLQGFQETQYF. CDR3 bases: TGTGCCAGCAGTCCTCTACAGGGGTTTCAAGAGACCCAGTACTTC.

The V call is TRBV24-1, the J call TRBJ2-1; D possibly matches TRBD1 or TRBD2 (6 bases each). This CDR3 is 14 amino acids long. Germline V CDR1 and CDR2: KGHDR, SFDVKD. The V and J ends lost 4 bases and 9 bases respectively, with 15 bases between them. The CDR3 region is CATSDRRGIGEQFF. The CDR3 nucleotides are TGTGCCACCAGTGACCGGAGGGGGATTGGTGAGCAGTTCTTC.

CDR3 region: CASRGATEKLFF. In nucleotides, the CDR3 is TGTGCCAGCAGGGGGGCGACAGAAAAACTGTTTTTT. The genes are TRBV27 and TRBJ1-4; the D gene is possibly TRBD1 (6 bases). CDR3 size: 12 residues. The ends were cut back, 6 bases at V and 8 bases at J, with 10 bases in the middle. CDR1 is MNHEY, CDR2 SMNVEV, per germline (reference sequence). Supplemented by reference TRBV27 and TRBJ1-4, the full variable domain reads EAQVTQNPRYLITVTGKKLTVTCSQNMNHEYMSWYRQDPGLGLRQIYYSMNVEVTDKGDVPEGYKVSRKEKRNFPLILESPSPNQTSLYFCASRGATEKLFFGSGTQLSVL.

This clonotype was seen repeatedly, ten times or more. J is TRBJ2-3 and V is TRBV29-1; no clear D gene. CDR3 size: 13 residues. Germline V CDR1 and CDR2: SQVTM, ANQGSEA. Trimming took off 4 bases at V and 4 bases at J, with 12 bases between the two ends. The CDR3: CSVAAGISDTQYF. CDR3 DNA: TGCAGCGTTGCCGCAGGTATCTCAGATACGCAGTATTTT.

V and J are TRBV29-1 and TRBJ1-6; TRBD1 is a possible D gene (5 bases). The CDR3 has 15 amino acids. Trimming left V 4 bases short and J 7 bases short, with 17 bases between. From germline, CDR1 is SQVTM and CDR2 ANQGSEA. Here the CDR3 reads CSVVVSGSSNSPLHF. CDR3 nucleotide sequence: TGCAGCGTTGTCGTTTCAGGGTCTTCCAATTCACCCCTCCACTTT.

Only a few counts were recorded for this clonotype. The chain joins TRBV29-1 to TRBJ2-1, with D possibly matching TRBD2 (6 bases). The closer fit of TRBJ2-7 to the DNA end suggests the J call may be wrong. Germline CDR1 reads SQVTM; CDR2 reads ANQGSEA. This CDR3 region has 13 residues. DNA of the CDR3: TGCAGCGTTGATTCCTCCGGGAGAAATGAGCAGTACTTC. It translates to CSVDSSGRNEQYF.

Comments on this clonotype: Just one base apart from a much larger clone, this may be a read error. The chain couples TRBV7-9 to TRBJ2-3; D may be TRBD1 or TRBD2 (5 bases each). Germline V gene sequence: CDR1 SEHNR, CDR2 FQNEAQ (reference sequence). The CDR3 covers 17 residues. Trimming shortened V by 5 bases and J by 0 bases, and 18 bases separated the two germline ends. The CDR3 DNA reads TGTGCCAGCAGCCCTCTCGAGGGACCGGCTAGCACAGATACGCAGTATTTT. Its translation: CASSPLEGPASTDTQYF.

This chain uses TRBV7-9 with TRBJ2-7; 7 bases agree with TRBD1. The CDR3 contains 13 residues. CDR1 SEHNR and CDR2 FQNEAQ come from the germline V gene (reference sequence). The V segment lost 10 bases and the J segment 4 bases; nucleotides outside the gene matches: 10. The CDR3 DNA follows: TGTGCCACCGCCAAAACAGGGGAATACGAGCAGTACTTC. Encoded protein: CATAKTGEYEQYF.